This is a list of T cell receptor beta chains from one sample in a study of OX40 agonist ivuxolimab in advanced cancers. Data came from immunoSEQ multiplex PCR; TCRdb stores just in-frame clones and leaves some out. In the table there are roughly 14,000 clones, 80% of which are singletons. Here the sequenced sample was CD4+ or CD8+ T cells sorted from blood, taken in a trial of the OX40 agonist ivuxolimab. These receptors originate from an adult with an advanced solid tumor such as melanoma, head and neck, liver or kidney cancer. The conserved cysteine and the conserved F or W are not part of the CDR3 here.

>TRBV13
ASSPPGLAGVSYNEQF
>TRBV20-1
SARKSTEAF
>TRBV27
ASSPTVIQETQY
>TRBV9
ASSVVDRPRYSGNTIY
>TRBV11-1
ASSPWRGASTDTQY
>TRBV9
ASSAYGTEVAGVSYNEQF
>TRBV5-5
ASSLKLGVYQPQH
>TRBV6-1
ASSERWLAAYEQY
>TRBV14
ASSPSFYEQY
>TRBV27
ASRTGAQPQH
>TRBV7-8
ASSSTSGRTTYEQY
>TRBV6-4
ASSDSDRGDGANVLT
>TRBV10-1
ASSDPAGAPDEQF
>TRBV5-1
ASSFGGPYNEQF
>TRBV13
ASSLGSTVSYEQY
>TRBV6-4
ASRSTGLIDEQY
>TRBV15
ATSVHGTPNTGELF
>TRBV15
ATSNSGQGGPNSYEQY
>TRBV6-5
ASSYSDPYEQY
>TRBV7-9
ASSLGDSPLH
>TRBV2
ASSVLAGKGAYEQY
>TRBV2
ASTPGQGSYGYT
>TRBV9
ASSVESGSYNEQF
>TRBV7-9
ASSPPGSFQETQY
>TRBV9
ASSTIQQGAVVETQY
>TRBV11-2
ASSLESSSYEQY
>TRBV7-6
ASSLGTSGEGNEQF
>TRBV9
ASSVVEGWGEQY
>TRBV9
ASSVAGSPDNEQF
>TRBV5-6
ASSLLQPYNEQF
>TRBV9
ASSAGGSPETQY
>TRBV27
ASSLGLAGGIAETQY
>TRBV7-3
ASSSDRGNGELF
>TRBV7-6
ASSLGLNEQY
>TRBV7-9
ASSLDGNEKLF
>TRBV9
ASSSLEAGGARNTEAF
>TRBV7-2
ASSPTGTHGGGELF
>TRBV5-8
ASNVAGPPGELF
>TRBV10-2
ASSGDEDTQY
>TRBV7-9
ASSLANSWMGDGYT
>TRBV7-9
ASSQFDGNQPQH
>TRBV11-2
ASSRGFAGNSPLH
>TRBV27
ASRGLGAGTDTQY
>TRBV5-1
ASSLYQAGETQY
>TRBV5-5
ASSLNRQLPGQRGSAF
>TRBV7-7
ASSPDSGGILQETQY
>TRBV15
ATSSYSIGTAGYEQY
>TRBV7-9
ASNTGTEDQPQH
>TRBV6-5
ASSYSLVQPQH
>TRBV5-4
ASSHQGAANEKLF
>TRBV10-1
ASSEGQSYEQY
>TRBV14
ASSQGAGFGYT
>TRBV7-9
ASSPEGRPGELF